The clone carrying this T cell receptor (beta chain) came up a few times. Its antigen is not known. This record comes from a study of cytomegalovirus exposure and HLA in healthy donors. Study-level points and caveats: The study put some 150 TCR beta chains on its list as cytomegalovirus-associated.

The PCR made use of 60 Vbeta and 13 Jbeta primers. TCRdb keeps only in-frame clones here, not all; method: immunoSEQ multiplex PCR. The sample contains 250,000 to 350,000 clones, about nine tenths of which appear only once. Germline V lookup: CDR1 MNHEY, CDR2 SVGAGI. The CDR3 has 14 amino acids. V was pared by 6 bases and J by 5 bases, with 16 bases between. The clonotype comes from a man aged 40-55 years in good health and CMV-seropositive. The rearrangement joins TRBV6-5 to TRBJ1-1; the D gene is possibly TRBD1 (5 bases). The material sequenced was PBMCs. The CDR3 DNA sequence: TGTGCCAGCAGCGATGGGGGGATCGTTACTGAAGCTTTCTTT. Protein product: CASSDGGIVTEAFF.